Given below is one TCR beta chain in context. Random hexamers were used to reverse transcribe an amount of about 0.5 to 1 ug RNA. TCRdb used MiXCR to reprocess the immunoSEQ multiplex PCR reads, holding one entry per CDR3 protein. The sample lists 200,000 or so distinct CDR3 sequences, nearly 95% occurring once. This specimen comes from a study of CD8 T cells in Susac syndrome. The V and J ends lost 7 bases and 8 bases, in that order; junction bases with no gene match: 5. The CDR3 totals 14 residues. This sequence was found in a human donor with multiple sclerosis. Material: CD4+ T cells from PBMCs. The V gene is TRBV12-3 or TRBV12-4, the J gene TRBJ2-1; 13 nucleotides match TRBD2. The CDR3 sequence: CASNRLAGGYEQFF. For the CDR3, the DNA is TGTGCCAGCAATAGACTAGCGGGGGGTTATGAGCAGTTCTTC.